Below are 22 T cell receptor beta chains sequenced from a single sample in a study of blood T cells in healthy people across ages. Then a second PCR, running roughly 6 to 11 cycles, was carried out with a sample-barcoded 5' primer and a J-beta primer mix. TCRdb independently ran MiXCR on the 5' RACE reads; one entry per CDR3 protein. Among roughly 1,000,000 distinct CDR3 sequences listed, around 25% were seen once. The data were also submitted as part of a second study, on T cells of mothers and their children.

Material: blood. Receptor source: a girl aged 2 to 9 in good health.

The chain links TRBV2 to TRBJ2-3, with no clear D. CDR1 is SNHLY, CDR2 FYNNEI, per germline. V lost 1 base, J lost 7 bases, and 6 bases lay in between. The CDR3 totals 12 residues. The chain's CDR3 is CASSEGPYTQYF. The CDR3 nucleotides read TGTGCCAGCAGTGAAGGCCCTTATACGCAGTATTTT.

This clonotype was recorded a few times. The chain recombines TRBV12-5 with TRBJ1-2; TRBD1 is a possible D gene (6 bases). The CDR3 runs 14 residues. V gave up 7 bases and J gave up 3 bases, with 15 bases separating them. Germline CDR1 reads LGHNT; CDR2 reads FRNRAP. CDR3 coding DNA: TGTGCTAGTGCCTACAGGGAGGCAGACTATGGCTACACCTTC. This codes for CASAYREADYGYTF.

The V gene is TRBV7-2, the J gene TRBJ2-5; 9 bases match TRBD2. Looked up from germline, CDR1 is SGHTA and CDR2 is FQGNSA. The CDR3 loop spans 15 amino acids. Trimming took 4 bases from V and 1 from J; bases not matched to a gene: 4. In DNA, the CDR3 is TGTGCCAGCAGCTCCTTAGCGGGGGCCCAAGAGACCCAGTACTTC. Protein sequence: CASSSLAGAQETQYF.

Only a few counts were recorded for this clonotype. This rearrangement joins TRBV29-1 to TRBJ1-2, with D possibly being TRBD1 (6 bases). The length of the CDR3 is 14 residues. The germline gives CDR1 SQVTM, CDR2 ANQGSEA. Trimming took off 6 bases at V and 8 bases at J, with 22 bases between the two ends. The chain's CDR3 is CSVAELRQVGGYTF. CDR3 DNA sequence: TGCAGCGTAGCGGAATTAAGACAGGTTGGGGGCTACACCTTC.

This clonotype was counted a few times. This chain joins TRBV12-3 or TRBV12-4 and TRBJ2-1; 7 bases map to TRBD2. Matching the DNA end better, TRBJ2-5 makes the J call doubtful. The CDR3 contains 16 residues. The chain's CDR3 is CASAPPSAGLPETQYF. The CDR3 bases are TGTGCCAGCGCACCCCCATCAGCGGGGCTTCCAGAGACCCAGTACTTC.

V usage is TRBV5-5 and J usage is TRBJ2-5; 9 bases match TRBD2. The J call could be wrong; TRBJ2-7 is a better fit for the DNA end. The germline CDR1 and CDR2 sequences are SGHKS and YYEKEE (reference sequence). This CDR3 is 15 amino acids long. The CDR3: CASSPRAGGFYEQYF. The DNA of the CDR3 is TGTGCCAGCAGCCCCCGGGCGGGGGGGTTCTACGAGCAGTACTTC.

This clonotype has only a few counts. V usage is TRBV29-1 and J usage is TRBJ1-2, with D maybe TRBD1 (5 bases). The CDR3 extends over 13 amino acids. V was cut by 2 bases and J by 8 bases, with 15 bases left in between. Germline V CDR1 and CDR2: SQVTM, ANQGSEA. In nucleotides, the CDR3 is TGCAGCGTTGAACAGGGCAGGGCTCGCGGCTACACCTTC. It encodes CSVEQGRARGYTF.

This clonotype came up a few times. The DNA for the CDR3 is TGTGCCACCAGTGACGACAGGGATAACTATGGCTACACCTTC. The encoded protein is CATSDDRDNYGYTF. The rearrangement uses TRBV24-1 and TRBJ1-2; TRBD1 matches 7 bases. The CDR3 sequence is 14 residues long. J was trimmed by 1 base and V by 4 bases; bases with no gene match: 2. Germline CDR1 KGHDR, CDR2 SFDVKD.

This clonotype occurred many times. Here the CDR3 reads CASSRLAGAYNEQFF. The CDR3 DNA is TGTGCCAGCAGCCGACTAGCGGGGGCCTACAATGAGCAGTTCTTC. The rearrangement uses TRBV7-3 and TRBJ2-1; TRBD2 matches at 12 bases. This CDR3 spans 15 amino acids. The V and J ends lost 5 bases and 2 bases, in that order; junction bases with no gene match: 1. In germline, CDR1 is SGHTA, CDR2 FQGTGA.

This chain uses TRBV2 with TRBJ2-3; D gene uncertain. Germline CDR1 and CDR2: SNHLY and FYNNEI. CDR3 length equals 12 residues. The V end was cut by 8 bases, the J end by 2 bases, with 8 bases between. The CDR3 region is CASRFDTDTQYF. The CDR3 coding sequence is TGTGCCAGCCGCTTCGACACAGATACGCAGTATTTT.

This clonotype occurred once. The CDR3 DNA reads as TGTGCCAGCAGCCGATTACCTCAGGGAGGAGGAAACATTCAGTACTTC. Translating it yields CASSRLPQGGGNIQYF. The chain links TRBV14 to TRBJ2-4; D may be TRBD2 (6 bases). There are 16 residues in the CDR3. Germline CDR1 and CDR2: SGHDN and FVKESK. V was cut by 4 bases and J by 6 bases, with 19 bases left in between.

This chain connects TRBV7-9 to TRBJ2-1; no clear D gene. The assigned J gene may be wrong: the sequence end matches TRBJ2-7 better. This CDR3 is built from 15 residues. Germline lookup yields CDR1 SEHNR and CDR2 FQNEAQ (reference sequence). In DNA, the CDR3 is TGTGCCAGCAGCCTAGGACCGTACGGAAACTACGAGCAGTACTTC. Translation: CASSLGPYGNYEQYF.

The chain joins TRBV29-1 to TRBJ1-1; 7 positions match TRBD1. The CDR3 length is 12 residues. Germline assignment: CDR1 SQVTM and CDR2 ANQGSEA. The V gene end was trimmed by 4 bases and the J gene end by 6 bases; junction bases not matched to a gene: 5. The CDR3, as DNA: TGCAGCGTTGGACCAGGGGGACCTGAAGCTTTCTTT. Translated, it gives CSVGPGGPEAFF.

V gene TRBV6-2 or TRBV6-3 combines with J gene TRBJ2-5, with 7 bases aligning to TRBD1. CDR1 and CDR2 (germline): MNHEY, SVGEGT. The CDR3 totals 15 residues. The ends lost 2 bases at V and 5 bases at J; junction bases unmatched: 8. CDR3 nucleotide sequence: TGTGCCAGCAGTTACCCGACAGGGATGTGTGAGACCCAGTACTTC. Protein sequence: CASSYPTGMCETQYF.

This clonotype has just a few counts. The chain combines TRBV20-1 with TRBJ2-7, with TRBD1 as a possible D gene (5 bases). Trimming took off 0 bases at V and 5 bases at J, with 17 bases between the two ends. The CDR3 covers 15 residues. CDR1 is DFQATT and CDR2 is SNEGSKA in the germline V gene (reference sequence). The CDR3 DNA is TGCAGTGCTAGAGATCTAAAGGGGCCCAGGGACGAGCAGTACTTC. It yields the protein CSARDLKGPRDEQYF.

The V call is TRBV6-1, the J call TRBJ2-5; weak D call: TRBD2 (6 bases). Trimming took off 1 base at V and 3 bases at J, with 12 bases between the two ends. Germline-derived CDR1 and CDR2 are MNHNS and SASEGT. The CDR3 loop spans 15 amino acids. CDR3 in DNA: TGTGCCAGCAGTGAAGGACGTCGCGGGGAAGAGACCCAGTACTTC. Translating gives CASSEGRRGEETQYF.

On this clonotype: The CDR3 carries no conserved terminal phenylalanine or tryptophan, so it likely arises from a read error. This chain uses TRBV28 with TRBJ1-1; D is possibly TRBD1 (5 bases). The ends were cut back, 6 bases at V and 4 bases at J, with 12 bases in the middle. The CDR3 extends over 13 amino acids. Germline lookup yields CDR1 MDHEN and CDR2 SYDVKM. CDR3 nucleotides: TGTGCCAGCAGCTTCGGGACGTCCACTGAAGCTTTCCTT. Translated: CASSFGTSTEAFL.

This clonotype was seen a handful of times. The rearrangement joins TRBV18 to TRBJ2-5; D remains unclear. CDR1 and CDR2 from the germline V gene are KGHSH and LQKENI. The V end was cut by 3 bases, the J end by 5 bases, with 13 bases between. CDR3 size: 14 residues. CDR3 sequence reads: CASSPLGSAETQYF. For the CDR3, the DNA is TGTGCCAGCTCACCGCTCGGGTCGGCGGAGACCCAGTACTTC.

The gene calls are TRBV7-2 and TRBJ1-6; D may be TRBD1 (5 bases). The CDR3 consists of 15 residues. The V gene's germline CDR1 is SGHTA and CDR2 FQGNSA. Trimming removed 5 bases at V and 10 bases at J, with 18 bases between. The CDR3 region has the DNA TGTGCCAGCAGCACAAGCAGGGTTACGGGCTCACCCCTCCACTTT. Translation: CASSTSRVTGSPLHF.

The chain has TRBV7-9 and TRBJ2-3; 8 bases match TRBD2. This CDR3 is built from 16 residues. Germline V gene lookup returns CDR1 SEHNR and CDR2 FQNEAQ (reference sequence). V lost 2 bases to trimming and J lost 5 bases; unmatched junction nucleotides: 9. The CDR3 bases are TGTGCCAGCAGCTTAACGGCGGGGGGTCTCTTAGATACGCAGTATTTT. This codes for CASSLTAGGLLDTQYF.

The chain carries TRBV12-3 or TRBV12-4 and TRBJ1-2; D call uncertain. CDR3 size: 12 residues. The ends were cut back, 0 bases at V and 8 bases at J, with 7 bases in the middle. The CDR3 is CASSLATNGYTF. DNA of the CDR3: TGTGCCAGCAGTTTAGCGACAAACGGCTACACCTTC.

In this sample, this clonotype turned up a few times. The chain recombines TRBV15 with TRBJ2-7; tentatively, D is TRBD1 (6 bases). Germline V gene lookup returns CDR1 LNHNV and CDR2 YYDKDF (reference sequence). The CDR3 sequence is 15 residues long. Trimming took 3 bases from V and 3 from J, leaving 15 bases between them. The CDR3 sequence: CATSRTLQGHYEQYF. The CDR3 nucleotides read TGTGCCACCAGCAGGACCCTACAGGGACACTACGAGCAGTACTTC.